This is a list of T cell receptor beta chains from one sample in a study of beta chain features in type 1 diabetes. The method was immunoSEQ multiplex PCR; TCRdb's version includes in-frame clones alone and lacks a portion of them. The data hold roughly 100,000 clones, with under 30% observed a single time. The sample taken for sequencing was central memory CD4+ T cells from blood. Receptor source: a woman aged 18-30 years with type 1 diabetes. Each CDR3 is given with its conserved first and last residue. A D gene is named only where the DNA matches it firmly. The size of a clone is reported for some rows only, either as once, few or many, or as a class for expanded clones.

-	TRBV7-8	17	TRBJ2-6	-	CASSKVAGSSGANVLTF	TGTGCCAGCAGCAAAGTCGCAGGAAGCTCTGGGGCCAACGTCCTGACTTTC
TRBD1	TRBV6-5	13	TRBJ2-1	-	CASSLPGDRGQFF	TGTGCCAGCAGTCTACCTGGGGACAGGGGGCAGTTCTTC
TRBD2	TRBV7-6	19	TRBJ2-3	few	CASSLDVVSLAGGADTQYF	TGTGCCAGCAGCTTAGATGTTGTTTCACTAGCGGGAGGGGCAGATACGCAGTATTTT
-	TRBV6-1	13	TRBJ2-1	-	CASMASPYNEQFF	TGTGCCAGCATGGCCAGTCCCTACAATGAGCAGTTCTTC
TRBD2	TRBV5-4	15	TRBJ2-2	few	CASTPTSGSRGELFF	TGTGCCAGCACCCCAACTAGCGGGAGTCGAGGGGAGCTGTTTTTT
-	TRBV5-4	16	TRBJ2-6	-	CASSSRQSSGANVLTF	TGTGCCAGCAGCTCACGACAGAGCTCTGGGGCCAACGTCCTGACTTTC
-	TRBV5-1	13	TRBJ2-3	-	CASSFQGTDTQYF	TGCGCCAGCAGCTTCCAGGGCACAGATACGCAGTATTTT
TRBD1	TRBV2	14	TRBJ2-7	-	CASIRDRGTGEQYF	TGTGCCAGCATCCGGGACAGGGGTACTGGCGAGCAGTACTTC
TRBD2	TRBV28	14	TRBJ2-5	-	CASSLFSGRETQYF	TGTGCCAGCAGTTTATTTAGCGGGAGAGAGACCCAGTACTTC
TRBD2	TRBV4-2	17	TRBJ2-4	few	CASSQVPRLAGGNIQYF	TGTGCCAGCAGCCAAGTTCCCCGACTAGCGGGAGGAAACATTCAGTACTTC
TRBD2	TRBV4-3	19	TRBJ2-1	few	CASSPAAGVLRPPYNEQFF	TGCGCCAGCAGCCCTGCAGCGGGAGTCCTGCGACCTCCTTACAATGAGCAGTTCTTC
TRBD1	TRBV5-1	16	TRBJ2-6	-	CASSLGQLSGANVLTF	TGCGCCAGCAGCCTGGGACAGCTCTCTGGGGCCAACGTCCTGACTTTC
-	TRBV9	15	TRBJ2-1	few	CASSVVGSSYNEQFF	TGTGCCAGCAGCGTAGTCGGGAGCTCCTACAATGAGCAGTTCTTC
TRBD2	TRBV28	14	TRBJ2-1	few	CASSPRTRNNEQFF	TGTGCCAGCAGTCCGCGGACTAGAAACAATGAGCAGTTCTTC
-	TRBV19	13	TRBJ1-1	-	CASSKRENTEAFF	TGTGCCAGTAGTAAACGCGAGAACACTGAAGCTTTCTTT
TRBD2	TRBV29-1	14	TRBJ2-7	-	CSALLAGGPREQYF	TGCAGCGCTCTACTAGCGGGAGGGCCGCGGGAGCAGTACTTC
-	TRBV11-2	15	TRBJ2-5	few	CASSLALRLQETQYF	TGTGCCAGCAGCTTGGCTCTCAGACTTCAAGAGACCCAGTACTTC
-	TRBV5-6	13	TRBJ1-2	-	CASRTVNLYGYTF	TGTGCCAGCAGGACAGTTAATCTCTATGGCTACACCTTC
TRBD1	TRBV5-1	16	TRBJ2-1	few	CASTDFTGGALGEQFF	TGCGCCAGCACCGACTTCACAGGGGGCGCACTAGGTGAGCAGTTCTTC
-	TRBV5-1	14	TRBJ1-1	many	CASSLDSRNTEAFF	TGCGCCAGCAGTTTGGACAGTAGGAACACTGAAGCTTTCTTT
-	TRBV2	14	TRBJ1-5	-	CASSVSQAGQPQHF	TGTGCCAGCAGTGTATCGCAGGCGGGACAGCCCCAGCATTTT
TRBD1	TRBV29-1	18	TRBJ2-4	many	CSFSQGTGRTLAKNIQYF	TGCAGCTTCAGCCAAGGGACAGGGCGGACGCTAGCCAAAAACATTCAGTACTTC
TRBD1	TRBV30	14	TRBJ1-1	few	CAWTQGGGNTEAFF	TGTGCCTGGACCCAGGGGGGAGGGAACACTGAAGCTTTCTTT
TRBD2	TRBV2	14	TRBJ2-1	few	CASMLREGLNEQFF	TGTGCCAGCATGCTGCGGGAGGGCCTCAATGAGCAGTTCTTC
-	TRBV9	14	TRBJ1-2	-	CASRWGGVVYGYTF	TGTGCCAGCAGGTGGGGGGGGGTAGTCTATGGCTACACCTTC
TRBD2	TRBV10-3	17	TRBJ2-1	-	CAISGGTGTSGYNEQFF	TGTGCCATCAGTGGGGGGACCGGGACTAGCGGCTACAATGAGCAGTTCTTC
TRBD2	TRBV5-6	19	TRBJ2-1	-	CASSWVRTSGRVSRSEQFF	TGTGCCAGCAGCTGGGTCCGGACTAGCGGGAGGGTGAGCCGGAGTGAGCAGTTCTTC
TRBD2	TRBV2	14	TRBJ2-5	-	CASSSLGRQETQYF	TGTGCCAGCAGCTCACTCGGGAGGCAAGAGACCCAGTACTTC
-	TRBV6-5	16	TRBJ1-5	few	CASSYTRVGSNQPQHF	TGTGCCAGCAGTTATACACGGGTCGGGAGCAATCAGCCCCAGCATTTT
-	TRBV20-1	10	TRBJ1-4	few	CSARDIKLFF	TGCAGTGCACGGGACATAAAACTGTTTTTT
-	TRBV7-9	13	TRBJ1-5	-	CASSPHGNQPQHF	TGTGCCAGCAGCCCCCATGGCAATCAGCCCCAGCATTTT
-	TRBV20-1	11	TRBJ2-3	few	CSARLVDTQYF	TGCAGTGCTAGACTTGTAGATACGCAGTATTTT
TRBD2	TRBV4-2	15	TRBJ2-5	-	CASSPGTSVQETQYF	TGTGCCAGCAGCCCCGGGACTAGCGTACAAGAGACCCAGTACTTC
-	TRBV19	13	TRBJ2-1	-	CASSEQTWNEQFF	TGTGCCAGTAGTGAGCAGACTTGGAATGAGCAGTTCTTC
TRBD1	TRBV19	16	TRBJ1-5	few	CASSIAGQGINQPQHF	TGTGCCAGTAGTATCGCGGGACAGGGGATCAATCAGCCCCAGCATTTT
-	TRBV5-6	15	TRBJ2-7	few	CASSPGGGASYEQYF	TGTGCCAGCAGCCCCGGCGGAGGGGCCTCCTACGAGCAGTACTTC
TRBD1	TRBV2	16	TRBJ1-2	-	CASSPTRQGVNYGYTF	TGTGCCAGCAGCCCCACCCGACAGGGGGTAAACTATGGCTACACCTTC
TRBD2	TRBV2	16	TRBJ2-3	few	CASSDGAGRATDTQYF	TGTGCCAGCAGTGATGGAGCGGGACGGGCCACAGATACGCAGTATTTT
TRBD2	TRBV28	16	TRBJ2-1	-	CASNPQGASGKDEQFF	TGTGCCAGCAATCCCCAAGGGGCTAGCGGGAAAGATGAGCAGTTCTTC
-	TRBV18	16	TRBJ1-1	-	CASSPPLQGTNTEAFF	TGTGCCAGCTCACCACCCCTTCAGGGGACGAACACTGAAGCTTTCTTT
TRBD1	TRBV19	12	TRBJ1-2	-	CAGKDRVIGYTF	TGTGCCGGGAAGGACAGGGTTATTGGCTACACCTTC
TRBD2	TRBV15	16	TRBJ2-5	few	CATSPRSGRAAETQYF	TGTGCCACCAGCCCACGTAGCGGGAGGGCCGCGGAGACCCAGTACTTC
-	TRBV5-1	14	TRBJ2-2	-	CASRSQRESGELFF	TGCGCCAGCAGGAGCCAAAGAGAATCCGGGGAGCTGTTTTTT
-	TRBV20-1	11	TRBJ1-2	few	CSASHRGSYTF	TGCAGTGCTAGTCATAGGGGAAGCTACACCTTC
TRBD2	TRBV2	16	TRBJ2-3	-	CASSPDSGIIGDTQYF	TGTGCCAGCAGCCCAGATAGCGGGATAATAGGAGATACGCAGTATTTT
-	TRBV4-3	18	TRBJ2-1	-	CASSQDGGGSSRVAEQFF	TGCGCCAGCAGCCAAGACGGCGGAGGGAGCTCTCGTGTGGCTGAGCAGTTCTTC
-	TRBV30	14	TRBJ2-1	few	CAWGRTSLYNEQFF	TGTGCCTGGGGTCGTACTAGCCTATACAATGAGCAGTTCTTC
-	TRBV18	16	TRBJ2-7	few	CASSKRGTLGSYEQYF	TGTGCCAGCTCGAAACGAGGGACACTGGGCTCCTACGAGCAGTACTTC
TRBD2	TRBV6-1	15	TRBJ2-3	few	CASRPGLGVTDTQYF	TGTGCCAGCAGACCCGGACTAGGCGTTACAGATACGCAGTATTTT
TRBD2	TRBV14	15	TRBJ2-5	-	CASSQVWTSRETQYF	TGTGCCAGCAGCCAAGTCTGGACTAGCAGGGAGACCCAGTACTTC
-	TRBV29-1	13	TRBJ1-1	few	CSVAGQSNTEAFF	TGCAGCGTCGCTGGACAGTCGAACACTGAAGCTTTCTTT
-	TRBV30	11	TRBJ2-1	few	CAWGGDNEQFF	TGTGCCTGGGGAGGAGACAATGAGCAGTTCTTC
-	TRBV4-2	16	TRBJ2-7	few	CASSQGPAGNSYEQYF	TGTGCCAGCAGCCAAGGACCGGCGGGGAACTCCTACGAGCAGTACTTC
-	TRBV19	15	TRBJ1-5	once	CASSMEGSINQPQHF	TGTGCCAGTAGTATGGAAGGGAGCATCAATCAGCCCCAGCATTTT
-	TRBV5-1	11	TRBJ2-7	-	CASSRDYEQYF	TGCGCCAGCAGTCGGGACTACGAGCAGTACTTC
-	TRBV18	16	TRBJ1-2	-	CASSPPDGGYNYGYTF	TGTGCCAGCTCACCACCGGACGGGGGGTATAACTATGGCTACACCTTC
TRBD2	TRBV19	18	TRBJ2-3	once	CASSIGGTSGFSTDTQYF	TGTGCCAGTAGTATAGGCGGGACTAGCGGTTTTAGCACAGATACGCAGTATTTT